This T cell receptor beta chain was identified in a study of blood T cell repertoires in COVID-19. Libraries were prepared by immunoSEQ multiplex PCR; TCRdb keeps only in-frame clonotypes and omits some of them. The table records approximately 390,000 clones, about 86% of them present only once. In terms of age and location, participants ranged from about 18 to 89 years and lived in 24 US areas. Cohorts were determined from participant-reported clinical history. Two negative PCRs, clearance, or symptom resolution characterized the recovered Cohort 3 donors. Per the germline V gene, CDR1 is MNHEY and CDR2 is SMNVEV (reference sequence). Between the trimmed V and J ends, which lost 4 bases and 3 bases, there was a span of 10 bases. This CDR3 is built from 13 residues.

Material: PBMCs or T cells enriched from blood (not recorded which). V gene TRBV27 combines with J gene TRBJ2-7, with D perhaps TRBD2 (5 bases). The origin of this receptor is a woman in her forties or fifties who had recovered from COVID-19. CDR3 sequence reads: CASSSEGGYEQYF. CDR3 bases: TGTGCCAGCAGTTCCGAGGGCGGCTACGAGCAGTACTTC.